This T cell receptor (beta chain) emerged from a study of blood T cell repertoires in COVID-19. With V trimmed by 3 bases and J by 1 base, 5 bases remained unmatched. Germline V gives CDR1 DFQATT, CDR2 SNEGSKA (reference sequence). CDR3 size: 15 residues. The method was immunoSEQ multiplex PCR; TCRdb's version includes in-frame clones alone and lacks a portion of them. The sample shows fewer than 75,000 clones, about 91% of them seen only once. Sequencing was done on a sample of peripheral blood. The source is an elderly man with acute or convalescent COVID-19. J is TRBJ2-3 and V is TRBV20-1; 9 bases line up with TRBD2. The CDR3 protein is CSASRASGGTDTQYF. The CDR3 coding sequence is TGCAGTGCTAGTCGGGCTAGCGGGGGCACAGATACGCAGTATTTT.